The entry below describes one T cell receptor (beta chain). CDR1 and CDR2 from the germline V gene are SGHNT and YYREEE (reference sequence). The CDR3 spans 13 residues. V lost 4 bases and J lost 6; bases outside the gene matches: 3. Sequenced by immunoSEQ multiplex PCR; TCRdb stores in-frame clones only, minus some. Of nearly 55,000 clones listed, roughly 80% are singletons. These data are taken from a study of T cell clones after liver transplantation. Overall study: Apart from three HCV-positive recipients, transplants were for non-autoimmune, non-viral reasons.

The sequence was collected from a human donor who received a liver transplant. The V and J genes are TRBV5-4 and TRBJ1-4, with 7 bases identical to TRBD1. The starting material was CD4+ T cells from blood, obtained before liver transplant. The CDR3 DNA follows: TGTGCCAGCAGCCCCGGACAGGATGAAAAACTGTTTTTT. This translates into CASSPGQDEKLFF.